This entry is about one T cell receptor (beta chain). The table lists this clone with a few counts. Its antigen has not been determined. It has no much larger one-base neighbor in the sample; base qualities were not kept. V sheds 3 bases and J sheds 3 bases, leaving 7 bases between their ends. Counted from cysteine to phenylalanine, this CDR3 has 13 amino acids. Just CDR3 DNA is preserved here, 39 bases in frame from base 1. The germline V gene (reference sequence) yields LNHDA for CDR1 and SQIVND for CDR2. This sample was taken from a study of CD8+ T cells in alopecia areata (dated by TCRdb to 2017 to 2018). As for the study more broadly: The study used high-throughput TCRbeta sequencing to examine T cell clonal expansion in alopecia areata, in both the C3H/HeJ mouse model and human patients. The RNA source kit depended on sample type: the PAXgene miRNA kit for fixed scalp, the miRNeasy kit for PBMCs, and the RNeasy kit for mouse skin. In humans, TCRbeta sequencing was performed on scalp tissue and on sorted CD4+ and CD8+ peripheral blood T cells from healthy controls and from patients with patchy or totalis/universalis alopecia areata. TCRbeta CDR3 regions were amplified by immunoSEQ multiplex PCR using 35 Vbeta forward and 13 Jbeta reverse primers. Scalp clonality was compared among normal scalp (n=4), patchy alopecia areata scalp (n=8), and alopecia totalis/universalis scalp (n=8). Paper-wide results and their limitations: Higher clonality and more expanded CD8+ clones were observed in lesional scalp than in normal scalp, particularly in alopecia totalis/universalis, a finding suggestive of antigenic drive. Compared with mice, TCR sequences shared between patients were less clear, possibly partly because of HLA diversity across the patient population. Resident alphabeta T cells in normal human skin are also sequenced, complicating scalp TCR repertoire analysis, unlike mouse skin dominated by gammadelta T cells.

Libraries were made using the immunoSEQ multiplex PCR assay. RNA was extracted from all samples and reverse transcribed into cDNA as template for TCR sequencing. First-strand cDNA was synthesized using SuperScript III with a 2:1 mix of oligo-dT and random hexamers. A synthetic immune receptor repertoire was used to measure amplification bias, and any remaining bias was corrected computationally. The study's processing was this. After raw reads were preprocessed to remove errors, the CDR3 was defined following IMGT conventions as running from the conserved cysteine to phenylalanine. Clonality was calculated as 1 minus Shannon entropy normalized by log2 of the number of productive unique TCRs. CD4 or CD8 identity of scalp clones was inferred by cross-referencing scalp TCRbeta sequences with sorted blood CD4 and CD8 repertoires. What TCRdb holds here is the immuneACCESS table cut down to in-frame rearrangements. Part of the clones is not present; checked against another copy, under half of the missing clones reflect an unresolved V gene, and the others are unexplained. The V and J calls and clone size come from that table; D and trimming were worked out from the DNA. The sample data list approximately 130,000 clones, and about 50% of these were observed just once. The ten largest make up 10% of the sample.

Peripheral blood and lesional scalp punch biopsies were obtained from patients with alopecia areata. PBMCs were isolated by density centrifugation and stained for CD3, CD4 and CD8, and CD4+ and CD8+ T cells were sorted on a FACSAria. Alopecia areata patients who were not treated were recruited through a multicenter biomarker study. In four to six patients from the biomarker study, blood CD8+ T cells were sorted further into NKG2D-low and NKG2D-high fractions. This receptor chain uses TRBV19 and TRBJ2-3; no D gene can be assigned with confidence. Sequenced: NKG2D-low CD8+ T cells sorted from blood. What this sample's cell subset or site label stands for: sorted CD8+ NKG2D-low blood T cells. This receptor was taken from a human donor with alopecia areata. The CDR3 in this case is CASSITDTDTQYF. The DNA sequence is TGTGCCAGTAGTATCACGGATACAGATACGCAGTATTTT.